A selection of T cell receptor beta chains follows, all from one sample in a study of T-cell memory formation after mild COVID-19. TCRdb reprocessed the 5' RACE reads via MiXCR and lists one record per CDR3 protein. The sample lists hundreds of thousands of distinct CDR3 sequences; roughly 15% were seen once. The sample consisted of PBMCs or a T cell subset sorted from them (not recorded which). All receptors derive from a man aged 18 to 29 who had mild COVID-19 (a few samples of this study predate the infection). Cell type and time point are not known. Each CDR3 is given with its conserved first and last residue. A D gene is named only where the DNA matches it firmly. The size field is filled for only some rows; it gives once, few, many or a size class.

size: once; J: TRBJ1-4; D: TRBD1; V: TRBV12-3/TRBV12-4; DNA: TGTGCCAGCAGAATCACAGGGGGCGTTGGTGAAAAACTGTTTTTT; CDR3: CASRITGGVGEKLFF
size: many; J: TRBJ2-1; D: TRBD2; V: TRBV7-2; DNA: TGTGCCAGCAGCCCGACTAGCGGGGGGCCGGGTGAGCAGTTCTTC; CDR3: CASSPTSGGPGEQFF
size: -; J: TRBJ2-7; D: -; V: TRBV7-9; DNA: TGTGCCAGCAGCCCCCGGACACGGGGCGAGCAGTACTTC; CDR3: CASSPRTRGEQYF
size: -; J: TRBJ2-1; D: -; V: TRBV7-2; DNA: TGTGCCAGCAGCTTTTCAAGGATATCCTACAATGAGCAGTTCTTC; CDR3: CASSFSRISYNEQFF
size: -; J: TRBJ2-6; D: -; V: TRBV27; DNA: TGTGCCAGCAGTCTTTCGAGACAGGGGGCCAACGTCCTGACTTTC; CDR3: CASSLSRQGANVLTF
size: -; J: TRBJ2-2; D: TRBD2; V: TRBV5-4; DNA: TGTGCCAGCAGCTTGAGTTCACTAGCGTCGGGCGGGGAGCTGTTTTTT; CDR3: CASSLSSLASGGELFF
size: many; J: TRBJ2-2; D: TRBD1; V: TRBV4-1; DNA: TGCGCCAGCAGCCCGTCGGGGACAGGGCTCACCGGGGAGCTGTTTTTT; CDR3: CASSPSGTGLTGELFF
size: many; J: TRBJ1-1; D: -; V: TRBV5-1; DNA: TGCGCCAGCAGCTTTGTAAGGAACACTGAAGCTTTCTTT; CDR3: CASSFVRNTEAFF
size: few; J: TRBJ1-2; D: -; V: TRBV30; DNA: TGTGCCTGGAGTGCCTATGGCTACACCTTC; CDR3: CAWSAYGYTF
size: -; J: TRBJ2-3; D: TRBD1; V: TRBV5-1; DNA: TGCGCCAGCAGGAAACAGGGGCGAGGCACAGATACGCAGTATTTT; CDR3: CASRKQGRGTDTQYF
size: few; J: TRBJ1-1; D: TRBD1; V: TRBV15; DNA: TGTGCCACCAGCAGACCCACACAGGGGAGAAAGAACACTGAAGCTTTCTTT; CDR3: CATSRPTQGRKNTEAFF
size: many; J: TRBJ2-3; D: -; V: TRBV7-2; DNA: TGTGCCAGCCACGGCGGAAAAACAACAGATACGCAGTATTTT; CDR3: CASHGGKTTDTQYF
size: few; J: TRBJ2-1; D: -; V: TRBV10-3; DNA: TGTGCCATCAGTGAGTCGGGGGGGCTCGATGAGCAGTTCTTC; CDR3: CAISESGGLDEQFF
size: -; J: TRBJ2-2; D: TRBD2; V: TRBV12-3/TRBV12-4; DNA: TGTGCCAGCGCCGAAAGACTAGCGGGGAGAGGGGAGCTGTTTTTT; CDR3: CASAERLAGRGELFF